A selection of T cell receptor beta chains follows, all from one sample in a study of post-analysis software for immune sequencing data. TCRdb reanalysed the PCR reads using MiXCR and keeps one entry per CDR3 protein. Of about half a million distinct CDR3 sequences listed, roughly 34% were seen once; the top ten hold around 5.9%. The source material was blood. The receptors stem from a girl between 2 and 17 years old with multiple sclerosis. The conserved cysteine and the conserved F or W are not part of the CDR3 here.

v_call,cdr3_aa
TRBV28,ASSLSGLMEKLF
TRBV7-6,ASSPFPSSGSYNEQF
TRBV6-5,ASSYGQPNTEAF
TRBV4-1,ASSQHSGSSYNSPLH
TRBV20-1,SASRGSGGLNEQF
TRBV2,ASSGIRDSYYNYT
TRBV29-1,SARGPGSPEQY
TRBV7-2,ASSQQSPGEQF
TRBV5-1,ASSLFATVDTQY
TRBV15,ATSRDSIVGYGYT
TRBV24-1,ASSDSGPAGETQY
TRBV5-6,ASSLSQGYQANEKLF
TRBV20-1,SASPLPYEQY
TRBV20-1,SARVPQGGDQPQH
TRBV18,ASSPPSMETQY
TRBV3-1,ASSQERQKLSYGQY
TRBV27,ASSLSPTGEHQPQH
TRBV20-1,SARLRGPGNQPQH
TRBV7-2,ASSQDVRTLAKNIQY
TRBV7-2,ASSPRAVDTQY
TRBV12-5,ASGLVLSNGNTEAF
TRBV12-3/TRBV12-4,ASSLGVFGTQPSTNEKLF
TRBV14,ASSPNRGQFYNEQF
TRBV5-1,ASSWGQGVSDEQF
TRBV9,ASTRTSGRNEQF